This TCR beta chain was documented in a study of T cell repertoires in cytomegalovirus infection. Whole-study context: Based on public TCR beta signatures, there were indications of CMV infection and of a matching HLA type.

One entry per CDR3 protein results from TCRdb running MiXCR on the reads. The sample has approximately 190,000 distinct CDR3 sequences, 7.5% to 10% seen once. Concerning this clonotype itself: A much larger clone differs from this one at a single base, so this may be a read error.

The CDR3 totals 16 residues. Germline V CDR1 and CDR2: SGHTA, FQGNSA. The receptor was derived from a human donor in good health (CMV status not recorded). Some clones in this sample may be carry-over from other donors' samples. The sequenced sample consisted of PBMCs. This chain links TRBV7-2 with TRBJ1-1, with 8 positions matching TRBD1. The CDR3 nucleotides read TGTGCCAGCAGCCCGCGGACAGGGCGCATGAACACTGAAGCTCTCTTT. Translating gives CASSPRTGRMNTEALF.